Listed below are T cell receptor beta chains from one sample, sequenced in a study of neurological immune-mediated disorders. One entry per CDR3 protein, called by TCRdb with MiXCR from the 5' RACE reads. The sample contains approximately 40,000 distinct CDR3 sequences, 3% to 4.5% of which appear only once. Source material: PBMCs. The receptors originated from a man in his thirties or forties with multiple sclerosis. CDR3s include the opening cysteine and the closing phenylalanine or tryptophan. D genes are given only for firm matches. Size tells how often a clone was seen (once, few, many) or the class of an expanded clone, and some rows leave it out.

J	size	length	D	V	CDR3	DNA
TRBJ2-7	many	15	TRBD1	TRBV5-1	CASRPAQGPSYEQYF	TGCGCCAGCCGGCCGGCACAGGGGCCCTCCTACGAGCAGTACTTC
TRBJ1-3	few	18	.	TRBV20-1	CSARPGQKTGLSGNTIYF	TGCAGTGCTAGGCCGGGGCAAAAGACAGGTCTCTCTGGAAACACCATATATTTT
TRBJ2-3	many	16	TRBD2	TRBV6-5	CASTNGRAGGRHTQYF	TGTGCCAGCACCAACGGCAGGGCGGGGGGGCGGCATACGCAGTATTTT
TRBJ1-2	few	14	.	TRBV5-1	CASRDEGRDYGYTF	TGCGCCAGCAGGGACGAGGGGCGAGACTATGGCTACACCTTC
TRBJ1-1	many	16	.	TRBV9	CASSMPPGGSDTEAFF	TGTGCCAGCAGCATGCCCCCCGGAGGGTCGGACACTGAAGCTTTCTTT
TRBJ2-1	many	13	.	TRBV5-6	CASSPRTVNEQFF	TGTGCCAGCAGCCCCAGGACGGTAAATGAGCAGTTCTTC
TRBJ1-1	many	14	TRBD1	TRBV18	CASLRTGENTEAFF	TGTGCCAGCTTAAGGACAGGGGAGAACACTGAAGCTTTCTTT
TRBJ2-6	many	18	.	TRBV12-3/TRBV12-4	CASRATQGLVSGANVLTF	TGTGCCAGCAGAGCAACCCAGGGGTTGGTTTCTGGGGCCAACGTCCTGACTTTC
TRBJ2-3	.	12	TRBD2	TRBV20-1	CSARRGGDTQYF	TGCAGTGCTAGGCGGGGGGGCGATACGCAGTATTTT
TRBJ2-2	many	14	.	TRBV18	CASSIRERTGELFF	TGTGCCAGCTCTATCAGGGAGAGGACCGGGGAGCTGTTTTTT
TRBJ2-7	many	14	.	TRBV15	CATSAGSGAYEQYF	TGTGCCACCAGCGCCGGCTCGGGAGCCTACGAGCAGTACTTC
TRBJ1-6	many	18	TRBD1	TRBV3-1	CASSHVGQFQRANSPLHF	TGTGCCAGCAGCCACGTGGGACAGTTCCAAAGAGCCAATTCACCCCTCCACTTT
TRBJ1-6	many	14	.	TRBV29-1	CSVSHEGSGSPLHF	TGCAGCGTTTCCCACGAGGGTTCGGGTTCACCCCTCCACTTT
TRBJ2-7	many	14	.	TRBV20-1	CSARAAGFSYEQYF	TGCAGTGCTAGGGCTGCAGGATTCTCCTACGAGCAGTACTTC
TRBJ1-2	many	14	.	TRBV6-5	CASMRTDYNYGYTF	TGTGCCAGCATGAGGACAGACTATAACTATGGCTACACCTTC
TRBJ1-5	few	13	.	TRBV18	CASSDNANQPQHF	TGTGCCAGCTCGGATAACGCGAATCAGCCCCAGCATTTT
TRBJ1-5	.	15	.	TRBV7-2	CASSLVQGSNQPQNF	TGTGCCAGCAGCTTAGTCCAGGGTAGCAATCAGCCCCAGAATTTT
TRBJ2-7	few	12	.	TRBV29-1	CSAGTDTYEQCF	TGCAGCGCCGGGACGGACACCTACGAGCAGTGCTTC
TRBJ2-5	few	14	TRBD1	TRBV5-1	CASSPGQDQETQYF	TGCGCCAGCAGCCCCGGACAGGACCAAGAGACCCAGTACTTC
TRBJ2-3	many	13	.	TRBV20-1	CSAWLTSTDTQYF	TGCAGTGCCTGGTTGACTAGCACAGATACGCAGTATTTT
TRBJ1-6	many	15	.	TRBV5-5	CASSSHRGLDSPLHF	TGTGCCAGCAGCTCCCACCGGGGTCTGGATTCACCCCTCCACTTT
TRBJ2-5	many	12	.	TRBV2	CASGTLGETQYF	TGTGCCAGCGGGACGTTGGGAGAGACCCAGTACTTC
TRBJ2-7	many	16	.	TRBV20-1	CSARVLNGRNPYEQYF	TGCAGTGCTAGAGTGTTAAACGGACGGAATCCCTACGAGCAGTACTTC
TRBJ1-2	.	16	TRBD1	TRBV20-1	CSASPILTGGSRGYTF	TGCAGTGCTAGCCCTATCCTAACAGGGGGCTCTCGTGGCTACACCTTC
TRBJ2-5	many	14	.	TRBV7-2	CASSLAATRETQYF	TGTGCCAGCAGCTTAGCGGCGACTCGAGAGACCCAGTACTTC
TRBJ2-5	many	17	.	TRBV5-1	CASSLSPLGGSVETQYF	TGCGCCAGCAGCTTATCCCCTCTGGGGGGCTCTGTGGAGACCCAGTACTTC
TRBJ1-2	many	18	.	TRBV4-1	CASSQVESETTFNYGYTF	TGCGCCAGCAGCCAAGTCGAATCAGAGACCACGTTTAACTATGGCTACACCTTC
TRBJ2-1	many	16	TRBD2	TRBV20-1	CSARAPGTSGHNEQFF	TGCAGTGCTAGAGCACCCGGGACTAGCGGGCACAATGAGCAGTTCTTC
TRBJ1-1	many	14	.	TRBV5-1	CASSSGQLNTEAFF	TGCGCCAGCAGCTCTGGACAGCTGAACACTGAAGCTTTCTTT
TRBJ2-7	many	13	TRBD1	TRBV11-2	CASSADRLYEQYF	TGTGCCAGCAGCGCGGACAGGCTCTACGAGCAGTACTTC
TRBJ2-4	many	15	.	TRBV10-1	CASSESRVAKNIQYF	TGCGCCAGCAGTGAGTCGAGGGTCGCCAAAAACATTCAGTACTTC
TRBJ2-7	medium-sized	11	.	TRBV7-2	CASSYYVEQYF	TGTGCCAGCAGCTACTACGTCGAGCAGTACTTC
TRBJ2-5	many	16	.	TRBV7-9	CASSVMPGRGGETQYF	TGTGCCAGCAGCGTCATGCCGGGACGAGGAGGAGAGACCCAGTACTTC
TRBJ1-6	many	13	.	TRBV12-3/TRBV12-4	CASSYDGNSPLHF	TGTGCCAGCAGTTATGATGGGAATTCACCCCTCCACTTT
TRBJ2-5	.	14	TRBD2	TRBV20-1	CSAPRVAGKKTQYF	TGCAGTGCTCCCCGGGTAGCGGGGAAGAAGACCCAGTACTTC
TRBJ2-5	many	14	.	TRBV10-3	CAISDPQGGETQYF	TGTGCCATCAGTGATCCCCAGGGGGGAGAGACCCAGTACTTC
TRBJ1-3	few	16	.	TRBV10-3	CAISRDTTPSGNTIYF	TGTGCCATCTCCCGGGACACCACCCCCTCTGGAAACACCATATATTTT
TRBJ2-1	.	18	TRBD2	TRBV25-1	CASQGTSGGGSSYNEQFF	TGTGCCAGCCAAGGGACTAGCGGGGGAGGGAGCTCCTACAATGAGCAGTTCTTC